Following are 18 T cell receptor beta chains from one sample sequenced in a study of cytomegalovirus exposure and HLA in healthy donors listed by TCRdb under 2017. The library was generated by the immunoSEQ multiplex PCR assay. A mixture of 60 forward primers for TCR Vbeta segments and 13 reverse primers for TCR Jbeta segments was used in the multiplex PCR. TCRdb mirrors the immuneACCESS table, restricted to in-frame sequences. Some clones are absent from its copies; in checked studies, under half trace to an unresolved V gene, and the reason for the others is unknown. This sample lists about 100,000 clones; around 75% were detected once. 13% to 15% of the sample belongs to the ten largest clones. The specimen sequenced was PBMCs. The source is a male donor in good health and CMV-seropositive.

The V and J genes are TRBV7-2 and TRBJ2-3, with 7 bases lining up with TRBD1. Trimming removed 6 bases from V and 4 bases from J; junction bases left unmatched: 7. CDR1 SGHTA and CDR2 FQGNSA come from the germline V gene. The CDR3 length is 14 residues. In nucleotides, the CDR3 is TGTGCCAGCAGTTTATCAGGGGGTCCAGATACGCAGTATTTT. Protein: CASSLSGGPDTQYF.

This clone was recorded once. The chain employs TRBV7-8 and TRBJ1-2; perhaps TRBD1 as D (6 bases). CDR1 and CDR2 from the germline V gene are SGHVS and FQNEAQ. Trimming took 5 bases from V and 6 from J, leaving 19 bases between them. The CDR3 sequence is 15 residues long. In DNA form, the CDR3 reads TGTGCCAGCAGCCCAAGGCGGGGGGGGCGGGATGGCTACACCTTC. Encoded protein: CASSPRRGGRDGYTF.

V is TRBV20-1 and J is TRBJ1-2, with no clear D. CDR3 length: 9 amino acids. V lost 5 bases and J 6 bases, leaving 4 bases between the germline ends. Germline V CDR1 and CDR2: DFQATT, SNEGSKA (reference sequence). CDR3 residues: CSAPNGYTF. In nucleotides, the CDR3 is TGCAGTGCTCCTAATGGCTACACCTTC.

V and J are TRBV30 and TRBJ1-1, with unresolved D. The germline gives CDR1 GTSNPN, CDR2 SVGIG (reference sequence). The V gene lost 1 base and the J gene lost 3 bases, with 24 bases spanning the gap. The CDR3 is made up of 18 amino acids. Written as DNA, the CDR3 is TGTGCCTGGAGTGATAACCCTGCCAGATGGGTACGGGACACTGAAGCTTTCTTT. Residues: CAWSDNPARWVRDTEAFF.

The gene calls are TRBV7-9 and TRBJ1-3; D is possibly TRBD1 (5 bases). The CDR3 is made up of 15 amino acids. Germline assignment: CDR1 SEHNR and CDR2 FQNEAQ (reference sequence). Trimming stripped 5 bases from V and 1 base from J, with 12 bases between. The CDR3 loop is CASSQRGGSGNTIYF. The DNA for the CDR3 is TGTGCCAGCAGCCAAAGGGGAGGGTCTGGAAACACCATATATTTT. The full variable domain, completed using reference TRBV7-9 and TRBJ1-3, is DTGVSQNPRHKITKRGQNVTFRCDPISEHNRLYWYRQTLGQGPEFLTYFQNEAQLEKSRLLSDRFSAERPKGSFSTLEIQRTEQGDSAMYLCASSQRGGSGNTIYFGEGSWLTVV.

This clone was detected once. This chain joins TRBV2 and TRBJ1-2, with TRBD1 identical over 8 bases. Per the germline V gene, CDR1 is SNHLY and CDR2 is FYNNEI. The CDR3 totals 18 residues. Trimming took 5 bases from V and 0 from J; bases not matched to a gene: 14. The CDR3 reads CASSLRGGDRLTNYGYTF. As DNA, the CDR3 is TGTGCCAGCAGTCTACGAGGAGGGGACAGGCTTACTAACTATGGCTACACCTTC.

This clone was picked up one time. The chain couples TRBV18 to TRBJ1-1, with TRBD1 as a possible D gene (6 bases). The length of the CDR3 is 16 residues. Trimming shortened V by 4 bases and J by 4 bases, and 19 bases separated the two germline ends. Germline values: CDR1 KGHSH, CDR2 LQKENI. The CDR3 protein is CASSLQGTGYGTEAFF. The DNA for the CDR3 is TGTGCCAGCTCACTACAGGGCACCGGGTATGGCACTGAAGCTTTCTTT.

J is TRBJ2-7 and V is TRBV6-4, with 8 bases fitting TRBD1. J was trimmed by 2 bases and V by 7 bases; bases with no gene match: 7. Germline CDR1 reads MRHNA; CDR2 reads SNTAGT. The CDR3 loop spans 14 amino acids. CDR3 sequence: CASIPGTGPYEQYF. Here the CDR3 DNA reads TGTGCCAGCATCCCCGGGACAGGACCCTACGAGCAGTACTTC.

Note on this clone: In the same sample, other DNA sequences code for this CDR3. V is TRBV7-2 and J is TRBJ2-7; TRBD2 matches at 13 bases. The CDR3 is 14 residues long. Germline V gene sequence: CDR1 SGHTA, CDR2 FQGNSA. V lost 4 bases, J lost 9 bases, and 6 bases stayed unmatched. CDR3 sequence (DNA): TGTGCCAGCAGCTCCAGGACTAGCGGGGGATTGCAGTACTTC. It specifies CASSSRTSGGLQYF.

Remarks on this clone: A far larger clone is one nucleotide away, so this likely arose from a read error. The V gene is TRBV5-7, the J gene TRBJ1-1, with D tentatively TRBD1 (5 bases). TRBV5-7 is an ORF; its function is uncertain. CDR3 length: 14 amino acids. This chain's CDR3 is CASSFGGMNTGAFF. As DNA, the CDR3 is TGTGCCAGCAGCTTTGGGGGGATGAACACTGGAGCTTTCTTT.

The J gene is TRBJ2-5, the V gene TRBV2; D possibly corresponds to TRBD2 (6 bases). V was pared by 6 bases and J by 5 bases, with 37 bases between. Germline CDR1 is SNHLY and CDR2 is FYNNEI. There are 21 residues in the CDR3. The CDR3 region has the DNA TGTGCCAGCAGCCCCCCTCTTCGCAGGTCGACGGGAGCTACCACGATCGAGACCCAGTACTTC. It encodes CASSPPLRRSTGATTIETQYF.

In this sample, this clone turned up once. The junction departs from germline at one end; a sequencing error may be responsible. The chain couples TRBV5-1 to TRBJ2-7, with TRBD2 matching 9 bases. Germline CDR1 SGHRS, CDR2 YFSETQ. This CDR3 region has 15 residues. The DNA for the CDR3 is TGCGCCAGCAGATCTCTAGCGGGGCGATCCTCCGAGCAGTACTTC. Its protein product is CASRSLAGRSSEQYF.

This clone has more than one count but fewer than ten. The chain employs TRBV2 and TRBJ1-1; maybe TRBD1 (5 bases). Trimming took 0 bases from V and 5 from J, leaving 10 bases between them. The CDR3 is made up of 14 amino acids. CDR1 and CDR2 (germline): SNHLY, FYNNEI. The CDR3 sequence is CASSEARGITEAFF. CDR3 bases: TGTGCCAGCAGTGAAGCACGGGGGATTACTGAAGCTTTCTTT.

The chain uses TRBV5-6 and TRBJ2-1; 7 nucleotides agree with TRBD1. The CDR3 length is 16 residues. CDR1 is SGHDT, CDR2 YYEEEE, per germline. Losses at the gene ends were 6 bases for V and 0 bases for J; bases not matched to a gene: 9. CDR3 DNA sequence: TGTGCCAGCACGAACAGGGGAGATAGCTCCTACAATGAGCAGTTCTTC. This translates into CASTNRGDSSYNEQFF.

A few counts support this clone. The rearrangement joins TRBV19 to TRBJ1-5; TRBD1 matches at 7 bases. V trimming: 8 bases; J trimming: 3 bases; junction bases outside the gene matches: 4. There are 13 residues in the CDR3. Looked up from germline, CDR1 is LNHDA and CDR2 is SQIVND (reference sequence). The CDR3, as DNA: TGTGCCAGTGGAGACAGGGCCAATCAGCCCCAGCATTTT. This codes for CASGDRANQPQHF.

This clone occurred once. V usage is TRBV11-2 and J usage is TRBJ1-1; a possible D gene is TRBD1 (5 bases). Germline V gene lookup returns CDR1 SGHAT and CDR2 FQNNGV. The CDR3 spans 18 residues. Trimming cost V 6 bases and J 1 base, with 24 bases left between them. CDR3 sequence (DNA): TGTGCCAGCAGTCCCGGGGGGGTCCGCGTTCGTAGGAACACTGAAGCTTTCTTT. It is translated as CASSPGGVRVRRNTEAFF.

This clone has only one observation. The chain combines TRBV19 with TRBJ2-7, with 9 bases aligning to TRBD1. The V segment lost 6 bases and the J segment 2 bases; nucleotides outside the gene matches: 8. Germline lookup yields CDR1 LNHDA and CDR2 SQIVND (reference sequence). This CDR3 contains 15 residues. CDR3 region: CASSSRDRATYEQYF. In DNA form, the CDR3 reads TGTGCCAGTAGCTCCAGGGACAGGGCAACCTACGAGCAGTACTTC.

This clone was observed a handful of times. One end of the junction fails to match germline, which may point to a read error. CDR3 in DNA: TGCGCCAGCAGTCAAGGGAGCAGGGGCACTTCACCCCTCCACTTT. Translation gives CASSQGSRGTSPLHF. V gene TRBV4-1 combines with J gene TRBJ1-6; perhaps TRBD1 as D (6 bases). The CDR3 is 15 amino acids. In germline, CDR1 is MGHRA, CDR2 YSYEKL.